The rows below give T cell receptor beta chains drawn from one sample of a study of blood T cell repertoires in COVID-19. Only in-frame clones appear in the TCRdb table, and some are missing; sequencing was by immunoSEQ multiplex PCR. The sample contains under 200,000 clones, about 90% of which appear only once. Material: PBMCs or T cells enriched from blood (not recorded which). All receptors derive from a woman aged 50 to 60 who had recovered from COVID-19. Both conserved end residues are part of each CDR3. A D gene is named only where the DNA matches it firmly. A row's size may be missing; if present it is once, few, many or a size class.

J: TRBJ1-3
V: TRBV27
D: -
size: -
CDR3: CASSSDRGNTIYF
DNA: TGTGCCAGCAGTTCGGACAGAGGAAACACCATATATTTT

J: TRBJ2-5
V: TRBV6-6
D: TRBD2
size: -
CDR3: CASSGTSGQETQYF
DNA: TGTGCCAGCAGTGGGACTAGCGGCCAAGAGACCCAGTACTTC

J: TRBJ2-5
V: TRBV9
D: TRBD2
size: -
CDR3: CASSGGTSTGQETQYF
DNA: TGTGCCAGCAGCGGTGGGACTAGTACGGGCCAAGAGACCCAGTACTTC

J: TRBJ2-7
V: TRBV6-5
D: TRBD1
size: -
CDR3: CASSYRTGTGGEQYF
DNA: TGTGCCAGCAGTTACAGAACCGGGACAGGGGGCGAGCAGTACTTC

J: TRBJ2-7
V: TRBV6-6
D: TRBD1
size: -
CDR3: CASSQSTGREQYF
DNA: TGTGCCAGCAGCCAATCGACAGGGCGCGAGCAGTACTTC

J: TRBJ2-7
V: TRBV5-4
D: TRBD2
size: -
CDR3: CASSPTSGSLYEQYF
DNA: TGTGCCAGCAGCCCTACTAGCGGGAGCCTCTACGAGCAGTACTTC

J: TRBJ2-2
V: TRBV7-9
D: -
size: -
CDR3: CASSLGSVYTGELFF
DNA: TGTGCCAGCAGCTTAGGGTCGGTTTACACCGGGGAGCTGTTTTTT

J: TRBJ2-2
V: TRBV4-3
D: TRBD2
size: -
CDR3: CASSQEASGRAAGELFF
DNA: TGCGCCAGCAGCCAAGAGGCTAGCGGGAGGGCCGCCGGGGAGCTGTTTTTT

J: TRBJ2-5
V: TRBV7-2
D: -
size: few
CDR3: CASSFGTPLETQYF
DNA: TGTGCCAGCAGCTTCGGGACACCCTTGGAGACCCAGTACTTC

J: TRBJ2-7
V: TRBV28
D: -
size: once
CDR3: CASSFHRVLYEQYF
DNA: TGTGCCAGCAGTTTTCACAGGGTCTTGTACGAGCAGTACTTC

J: TRBJ2-7
V: TRBV28
D: TRBD2
size: -
CDR3: CASSFGGGYEQYF
DNA: TGTGCCAGCAGTTTTGGGGGGGGCTACGAGCAGTACTTC

J: TRBJ2-1
V: TRBV7-2
D: TRBD1
size: -
CDR3: CASSSSSGTGINEQFF
DNA: TGTGCCAGCAGCTCCTCATCCGGGACAGGGATCAATGAGCAGTTCTTC

J: TRBJ2-7
V: TRBV15
D: -
size: -
CDR3: CATSRELAKEQYF
DNA: TGTGCCACCAGCAGAGAGTTAGCGAAGGAGCAGTACTTC

J: TRBJ2-5
V: TRBV4-2
D: -
size: -
CDR3: CASSPGQREWETQYF
DNA: TGTGCCAGCAGCCCGGGACAGCGGGAGTGGGAGACCCAGTACTTC

J: TRBJ1-5
V: TRBV5-5
D: -
size: -
CDR3: CASSWTWGVNQPQHF
DNA: TGTGCCAGCAGCTGGACGTGGGGGGTCAATCAGCCCCAGCATTTT

J: TRBJ1-1
V: TRBV9
D: -
size: few
CDR3: CASSEKGKGSEAFF
DNA: TGTGCCAGCAGCGAAAAGGGGAAGGGGTCTGAAGCTTTCTTT

J: TRBJ2-7
V: TRBV11-2
D: TRBD2
size: -
CDR3: CASSGGSLVSQYF
DNA: TGTGCCAGCAGCGGCGGGAGTCTAGTGTCGCAGTACTTC

J: TRBJ2-5
V: TRBV6-5
D: TRBD2
size: -
CDR3: CASSYRASGAVETQYF
DNA: TGTGCCAGCAGTTATAGGGCTAGCGGGGCGGTGGAGACCCAGTACTTC

J: TRBJ2-7
V: TRBV3-1/TRBV3-2
D: -
size: -
CDR3: CASSREGVSIYEQYF
DNA: TGTGCCAGCAGCCGCGAGGGAGTAAGCATTTACGAGCAGTACTTC

J: TRBJ2-1
V: TRBV5-1
D: TRBD2
size: -
CDR3: CASPLWEGPNEQFF
DNA: TGCGCCAGCCCTCTCTGGGAGGGCCCCAATGAGCAGTTCTTC

J: TRBJ2-5
V: TRBV11-3
D: -
size: -
CDR3: CASSRLQGGGETQYF
DNA: TGTGCCAGCAGCCGATTACAGGGCGGGGGAGAGACCCAGTACTTC

J: TRBJ2-1
V: TRBV9
D: TRBD2
size: -
CDR3: CASSMGLAVYNEQFF
DNA: TGTGCCAGCAGCATGGGACTAGCGGTCTACAATGAGCAGTTCTTC

J: TRBJ1-2
V: TRBV19
D: TRBD1
size: -
CDR3: CASNGDRTLGGPDYGYTF
DNA: TGTGCCAGTAACGGGGACAGGACCCTTGGCGGCCCAGACTATGGCTACACCTTC

J: TRBJ2-7
V: TRBV7-2
D: -
size: few
CDR3: CASSRHSLGEQYF
DNA: TGTGCCAGCAGCCGACATTCCCTGGGCGAGCAGTACTTC

J: TRBJ2-1
V: TRBV27
D: TRBD2
size: -
CDR3: CASSRWTSGANEQFF
DNA: TGTGCCAGCAGTAGATGGACTAGCGGGGCCAATGAGCAGTTCTTC

J: TRBJ2-2
V: TRBV7-3
D: TRBD2
size: -
CDR3: CASSRGTSGMNTGELFF
DNA: TGTGCCAGCAGCCGCGGGACTAGCGGGATGAACACCGGGGAGCTGTTTTTT

J: TRBJ2-1
V: TRBV11-3
D: TRBD1
size: -
CDR3: CASSPQSGTGGGNEQFF
DNA: TGTGCCAGCAGCCCGCAATCCGGGACAGGGGGCGGCAATGAGCAGTTCTTC

J: TRBJ2-7
V: TRBV5-1
D: TRBD1
size: -
CDR3: CASSLDREYDEQYF
DNA: TGCGCCAGCAGCTTAGACAGGGAGTACGACGAGCAGTACTTC

J: TRBJ1-1
V: TRBV28
D: TRBD1
size: -
CDR3: CATLWTGQSEAFF
DNA: TGTGCCACCCTATGGACAGGGCAGTCTGAAGCTTTCTTT

J: TRBJ2-5
V: TRBV4-2
D: TRBD2
size: -
CDR3: CASSQDWGGETQYF
DNA: TGTGCCAGCAGCCAAGATTGGGGGGGAGAGACCCAGTACTTC

J: TRBJ1-4
V: TRBV5-6
D: TRBD1
size: -
CDR3: CASSQKAGGEKLFF
DNA: TGTGCCAGCAGCCAGAAGGCAGGGGGAGAAAAACTGTTTTTT

J: TRBJ1-2
V: TRBV27
D: TRBD1
size: -
CDR3: CASSLYGTGGAGYTF
DNA: TGTGCCAGCAGTTTATATGGGACAGGGGGGGCGGGCTACACCTTC